One and the same sample provided the 18 T cell receptor beta chains below, sequenced in a study of T cells in Graves' hyperthyroidism and ophthalmopathy. Amplified TCR beta CDR3 regions came from RNA transcripts. In the first-round RT-PCR of the TCR CDR3, the HTBI primer set was used. TCRdb used MiXCR to reprocess the multiplex PCR reads, holding one entry per CDR3 protein. The profile shows around 530,000 distinct CDR3 sequences, over 15% of them singletons. The specimen was blood. These receptors came from a woman aged 18-30 years with Graves' ophthalmopathy.

The rearrangement links TRBV28 to TRBJ1-1, with D perhaps matching TRBD1 (6 bases). Germline CDR1 reads MDHEN; CDR2 reads SYDVKM. CDR3 length: 11 amino acids. Trimming stripped 6 bases from V and 7 bases from J, with 9 bases between. The CDR3 DNA follows: TGTGCCAGCAGGAGGGGGGTTGAAGCTTTCTTT. As protein: CASRRGVEAFF.

This clonotype came up a few times. The genes are TRBV30 and TRBJ1-1; D possibly corresponds to TRBD1 (6 bases). CDR1 GTSNPN and CDR2 SVGIG come from the germline V gene (reference sequence). CDR3 size: 12 residues. V lost 0 bases to trimming and J lost 10 bases, with 12 bases between them. The DNA of the CDR3 is TGTGCCTGGAGTGTACATTCAGGGGCAGCTTTCTTT. It specifies CAWSVHSGAAFF.

Points on this clonotype: An end of the junction differs from the germline gene, which may be a read error. The rearrangement uses TRBV7-2 and TRBJ2-3, with 12 nucleotides matching TRBD2. Germline CDR1 reads SGHTA; CDR2 reads FQGNSA. This CDR3 comprises 15 residues. CDR3 amino acids: CASSRGLAGTDTRYF. DNA of the CDR3: TGTGCCAGCAGCCGGGGACTAGCGGGCACAGATACGCGGTATTTT. The full variable domain, rest sourced from reference TRBV7-2 and TRBJ2-3, is GAGVSQSPSNKVTEKGKDVELRCDPISGHTALYWYRQSLGQGLEFLIYFQGNSAPDKSGLPSDRFSAERTGGSVSTLTIQRTQQEDSAVYLCASSRGLAGTDTRYFGPGTRLTVL.

This chain connects TRBV4-2 to TRBJ1-2; maybe TRBD1 (5 bases). The CDR3 runs 17 residues. Germline V lookup: CDR1 LGHNA, CDR2 YNFKEQ. Between the trimmed V and J ends, which lost 4 bases and 0 bases, there was a span of 18 bases. The CDR3 loop reads CASSPSAFGGANYGYTF. CDR3 DNA: TGTGCCAGCAGCCCGTCGGCGTTCGGGGGAGCTAACTATGGCTACACCTTC.

This clonotype has ten or more counts. The chain joins TRBV7-3 to TRBJ2-1; 8 nucleotides agree with TRBD1. This CDR3 region has 15 residues. Germline CDR1 and CDR2: SGHTA and FQGTGA. The J segment lost 4 bases and the V segment lost 1 base, leaving 3 bases of the junction unmatched. The CDR3 bases are TGTGCCAGCAGCTTAAGGACAGGGATATACAATGAGCAGTTCTTC. This translates into CASSLRTGIYNEQFF.

This clonotype was found many times. The chain has TRBV20-1 and TRBJ2-1; the match to TRBD1 covers 8 bases. The germline CDR1 and CDR2 sequences are DFQATT and SNEGSKA (reference sequence). The CDR3 has 16 residues. J was trimmed by 2 bases and V by 6 bases; bases with no gene match: 12. The CDR3 bases are TGCAGTGCCAAGGCCCCGACAGGGGTTACCTACAATGAGCAGTTCTTC. This gives the protein CSAKAPTGVTYNEQFF.

This clonotype was detected ten times or more. This chain connects TRBV6-5 to TRBJ2-1, with 9 bases lining up with TRBD2. V lost 2 bases to trimming and J lost 6 bases; unmatched junction nucleotides: 2. The CDR3 runs 14 residues. Looked up from germline, CDR1 is MNHEY and CDR2 is SVGAGI. CDR3 DNA: TGTGCCAGCAGTTACCAGCGGGAGGTCAATGAGCAGTTCTTC. Protein product: CASSYQREVNEQFF.

This clonotype was counted only a few times. The V gene is TRBV10-3, the J gene TRBJ1-1; D is ambiguous. This CDR3 is built from 11 residues. V was cut by 7 bases and J by 7 bases, with 10 bases left in between. Germline V CDR1 and CDR2: ENHRY, SYGVKD. CDR3: CAIKLGSEAFF. DNA for the CDR3: TGTGCCATCAAGCTAGGGAGTGAAGCTTTCTTT.

The chain employs TRBV13 and TRBJ2-7; 10 bases map to TRBD1. The trim removed 5 bases at V and 4 bases at J, leaving 14 bases unmatched. Looked up from germline, CDR1 is PRHDT and CDR2 is FYEKMQ (reference sequence). This CDR3 spans 17 amino acids. CDR3 sequence reads: CASSPLPSTGGLYEQYF. CDR3 DNA sequence: TGTGCCAGCAGCCCTTTACCGTCGACAGGGGGCTTATACGAGCAGTACTTC.

This clonotype was detected many times. This sequence joins TRBV20-1 and TRBJ2-5; 8 bases agree with TRBD2. The CDR3 contains 13 residues. The germline V gene has CDR1 DFQATT and CDR2 SNEGSKA (reference sequence). V shed 1 base, J shed 4 bases, and the junction held 2 bases outside the gene matches. This chain's CDR3 is CSARAGGIETQYF. The CDR3, as DNA: TGCAGTGCTAGAGCGGGAGGGATAGAGACCCAGTACTTC.

This clonotype was counted ten times or more. This chain uses TRBV28 with TRBJ2-5; D unclear. Trimming left V 3 bases short and J 3 bases short, with 8 bases between. This CDR3 spans 13 amino acids. The V gene's germline CDR1 is MDHEN and CDR2 SYDVKM. CDR3 in amino acids: CASSFYREETQYF. CDR3 coding DNA: TGTGCCAGCAGTTTCTATAGGGAAGAGACCCAGTACTTC.

This clonotype is a singleton in its sample. The chain employs TRBV14 and TRBJ2-5; 9 positions agree with TRBD2. Germline V gene sequence: CDR1 SGHDN, CDR2 FVKESK. This CDR3 is built from 17 residues. V trimming: 0 bases; J trimming: 1 base; junction bases outside the gene matches: 6. CDR3 sequence: CASSQDVWRGGQETQYF. CDR3 in DNA: TGTGCCAGCAGCCAAGATGTTTGGCGGGGGGGCCAAGAGACCCAGTACTTC.

This clonotype was picked up many times. The V and J genes are TRBV2 and TRBJ1-5, with a weak D call TRBD1 (6 bases). Germline-derived CDR1 and CDR2 are SNHLY and FYNNEI. The CDR3 contains 17 residues. With 7 bases removed from V and 0 bases from J, the gap between germline ends came to 19 bases. The CDR3 DNA follows: TGTGCCAGCACTCTCGGACAGCTAATATATAGCAATCAGCCCCAGCATTTT. Translated: CASTLGQLIYSNQPQHF.

This clonotype was recorded at least ten times. The genes are TRBV5-1 and TRBJ1-1, with 11 nucleotides matching TRBD1. The CDR3 is made up of 14 amino acids. Looked up from germline, CDR1 is SGHRS and CDR2 is YFSETQ. With 5 bases clipped from V and 6 bases from J, the junction kept 6 bases outside the gene matches. CDR3 loop: CASRRGGQGAEAFF. The CDR3 DNA reads as TGCGCCAGCAGGAGGGGGGGACAGGGGGCTGAAGCTTTCTTT.

This clonotype appeared many times. The genes are TRBV6-2 or TRBV6-3 and TRBJ2-1; 9 nucleotides agree with TRBD2. CDR1 is MNHEY, CDR2 SVGEGT, per germline. The CDR3 is 13 residues long. J gave up 2 bases and V 7 bases, and 0 bases lay outside the gene matches. CDR3 loop: CASTSGAYNEQFF. The CDR3 DNA reads TGTGCCAGCACTAGCGGGGCCTACAATGAGCAGTTCTTC.

This clonotype came up once. The rearrangement uses TRBV7-3 and TRBJ1-4, with 7 bases matching TRBD1. Germline V gives CDR1 SGHTA, CDR2 FQGTGA. Germline trimming cut 3 bases from V and 7 bases from J; bases unmatched to any gene: 11. The CDR3 length is 16 residues. CDR3 loop: CASSLPWTGGTEKLFF. In DNA, the CDR3 is TGTGCCAGCAGCTTGCCCTGGACAGGTGGTACTGAAAAACTGTTTTTT. Drawing the rest from reference TRBV7-3 and TRBJ1-4, the complete variable domain is GAGVSQTPSNKVTEKGKYVELRCDPISGHTALYWYRQSLGQGPEFLIYFQGTGAADDSGLPNDRFFAVRPEGSVSTLKIQRTERGDSAVYLCASSLPWTGGTEKLFFGSGTQLSVL.

Note on this clonotype: A much larger clone sits a single nucleotide away, making a read error possible. The rearrangement links TRBV11-2 to TRBJ1-6; 7 nucleotides line up with TRBD1. The CDR3 is 15 residues long. The germline CDR1 and CDR2 sequences are SGHAT and FQNNGV. Here the CDR3 reads CASSPAGTVNLPLHF. The CDR3 DNA reads TGTGCCAGCAGCCCGGCCGGGACAGTGAATTTACCCCTCCACTTT.

This clonotype was observed many times. The gene calls are TRBV5-1 and TRBJ2-7; TRBD1 matches at 8 bases. CDR3 length: 14 amino acids. Germline lookup yields CDR1 SGHRS and CDR2 YFSETQ. Unmatched junction bases numbered 2, after V lost 0 bases and J lost 3 bases. In DNA form, the CDR3 reads TGCGCCAGCAGCTTGGAAGGGACAGGCTACGAGCAGTACTTC. This gives the protein CASSLEGTGYEQYF.